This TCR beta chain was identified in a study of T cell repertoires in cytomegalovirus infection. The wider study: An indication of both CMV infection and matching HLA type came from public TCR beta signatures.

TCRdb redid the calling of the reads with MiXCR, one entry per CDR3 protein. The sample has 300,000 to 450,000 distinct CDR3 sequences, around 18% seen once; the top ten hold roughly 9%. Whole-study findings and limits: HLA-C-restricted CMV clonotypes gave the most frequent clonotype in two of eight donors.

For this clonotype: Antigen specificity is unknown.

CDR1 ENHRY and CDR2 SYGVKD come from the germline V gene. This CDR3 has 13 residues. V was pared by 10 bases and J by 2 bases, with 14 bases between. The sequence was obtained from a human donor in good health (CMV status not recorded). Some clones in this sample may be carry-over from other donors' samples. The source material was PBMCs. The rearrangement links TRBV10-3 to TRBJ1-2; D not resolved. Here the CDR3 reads CATQQQQNYGYTF. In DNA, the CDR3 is TGTGCCACCCAACAACAACAGAACTATGGCTACACCTTC.